This passage covers 16 T cell receptor beta chains from one sample sequenced in a study of control samples from healthy donors and cancer patients. Here immunoSEQ multiplex PCR was the method, and the copy in TCRdb shows in-frame clones only, minus some. The sample yields 90,000 to 100,000 clones, 79% seen once. Sample: blood. The receptors originated from a woman aged 30 to 39 in good health.

The gene calls are TRBV13 and TRBJ2-5; 9 nucleotides agree with TRBD2. Germline values: CDR1 PRHDT, CDR2 FYEKMQ (reference sequence). This CDR3 spans 15 amino acids. Losses at the gene ends were 3 bases for V and 5 bases for J; bases not matched to a gene: 7. CDR3: CASSLGAGGRETQYF. The CDR3 DNA reads as TGTGCCAGCAGCTTGGGAGCGGGGGGCAGGGAGACCCAGTACTTC. Using reference TRBV13 and TRBJ2-5 for the parts outside the CDR3, the full variable domain is AAGVIQSPRHLIKEKRETATLKCYPIPRHDTVYWYQQGPGQDPQFLISFYEKMQSDKGSIPDRFSAQQFSDYHSELNMSSLELGDSALYFCASSLGAGGRETQYFGPGTRLLVL.

The V call is TRBV15, the J call TRBJ2-1, with D uncertain. V lost 0 bases and J 4 bases, leaving 4 bases between the germline ends. Per germline, CDR1 LNHNV and CDR2 YYDKDF (reference sequence). The CDR3 spans 13 residues. CDR3 loop: CATSRDQYNEQFF. The CDR3 coding sequence is TGTGCCACCAGCAGAGATCAGTACAATGAGCAGTTCTTC.

With regard to this clone: Compared with germline, one end of the junction differs, possibly owing to a read error. This chain joins TRBV14 and TRBJ2-3, with TRBD2 identical over 11 bases. The CDR3 is made up of 19 amino acids. Germline V lookup: CDR1 SGHDN, CDR2 FVKESK. CDR3 amino acids: CASSQVGTSGGSWTETQYF. CDR3 DNA sequence: TGTGCCAGCAGCCAAGTGGGAACTAGCGGGGGTTCATGGACAGAAACGCAGTATTTT.

DNA of the CDR3: TGTGCCAGCTCACCTAACAGGCCCAACTATGGCTACACCTTC. Protein product: CASSPNRPNYGYTF. V gene TRBV18 combines with J gene TRBJ1-2, with D possibly matching TRBD1 (5 bases). The CDR3 runs to 14 residues. The ends were cut back, 3 bases at V and 2 bases at J, with 10 bases in the middle. CDR1 KGHSH and CDR2 LQKENI come from the germline V gene.

This sequence joins TRBV13 and TRBJ1-1; TRBD1 is a possible D gene (5 bases). The CDR3 totals 14 residues. V was shortened by 5 bases and J by 4 bases, with 14 bases between the two germline ends. Looked up from germline, CDR1 is PRHDT and CDR2 is FYEKMQ (reference sequence). CDR3 region: CASSPRVWGTEAFF. DNA of the CDR3: TGTGCCAGCAGCCCCAGGGTTTGGGGCACTGAAGCTTTCTTT.

This sequence joins TRBV29-1 and TRBJ2-3, with a tentative D call TRBD2 (5 bases). The CDR3 runs 15 residues. V lost 0 bases and J lost 0, with 10 bases in between. Germline lookup yields CDR1 SQVTM and CDR2 ANQGSEA. For the CDR3, the DNA is TGCAGCGTTGAAGATCGACTAATTAGCACAGATACGCAGTATTTT. Its protein is CSVEDRLISTDTQYF.

V and J are TRBV11-2 and TRBJ1-6, with a tentative D call TRBD1 (5 bases). CDR3 length: 15 residues. V dropped 1 base and J dropped 2 bases, with 6 bases sitting between them. The germline V gene has CDR1 SGHAT and CDR2 FQNNGV. This chain's CDR3 is CASSLVGAYNSPLHF. In DNA, the CDR3 is TGTGCCAGCAGCTTAGTGGGGGCCTATAATTCACCCCTCCACTTT.

This chain connects TRBV7-6 to TRBJ1-1; unclear D gene. CDR1 SGHVS and CDR2 FNYEAQ come from the germline V gene. The CDR3 has 13 residues. V was trimmed by 2 bases and J by 0 bases, leaving 4 bases between them. Here the CDR3 reads CASSLQLNTEAFF. Here the CDR3 DNA reads TGTGCCAGCAGCTTACAGCTGAACACTGAAGCTTTCTTT.

This rearrangement joins TRBV6-6 to TRBJ2-1; TRBD1 aligns across 10 bases. This CDR3 has 14 residues. With V trimmed by 9 bases and J by 8 bases, 10 bases remained unmatched. Germline V CDR1 and CDR2: MNHNY, SVGAGI (reference sequence). The chain's CDR3 is CARLPGQGWYEQFF. CDR3 DNA sequence: TGTGCCAGATTACCGGGACAGGGGTGGTATGAGCAGTTCTTC.

The V call is TRBV9, the J call TRBJ2-3; the D gene is possibly TRBD1 (5 bases). The V gene lost 0 bases and the J gene lost 3 bases, with 11 bases spanning the gap. The CDR3 has 15 residues. CDR1 is SGDLS, CDR2 YYNGEE, per germline. The CDR3 here is CASSVANRRTDTQYF. Here the CDR3 DNA reads TGTGCCAGCAGCGTAGCTAACAGGAGAACAGATACGCAGTATTTT. The complete variable domain, with remaining parts taken from reference TRBV9 and TRBJ2-3, reads DSGVTQTPKHLITATGQRVTLRCSPRSGDLSVYWYQQSLDQGLQFLIQYYNGEERAKGNILERFSAQQFPDLHSELNLSSLELGDSALYFCASSVANRRTDTQYFGPGTRLTVL.

The chain carries TRBV7-2 and TRBJ2-5; the D is unclear. V was shortened by 4 bases and J by 1 base, with 7 bases between the two germline ends. The length of the CDR3 is 13 residues. The germline gives CDR1 SGHTA, CDR2 FQGNSA. The CDR3 bases are TGTGCCAGCAGCTATTCGACCCAAGAGACCCAGTACTTC. Encoded protein: CASSYSTQETQYF.

The J gene is TRBJ2-5, the V gene TRBV19; TRBD1 matches at 7 bases. The CDR3 is made up of 14 amino acids. The J segment lost 4 bases and the V segment lost 1 base, leaving 3 bases of the junction unmatched. Germline assignment: CDR1 LNHDA and CDR2 SQIVND (reference sequence). The CDR3 sequence is CASSIGQGGETQYF. The CDR3 DNA is TGTGCCAGTAGTATAGGACAGGGCGGAGAGACCCAGTACTTC.

This sequence joins TRBV5-4 and TRBJ2-7; 10 bases agree with TRBD2. V shed 3 bases, J shed 4 bases, and the junction held 7 bases outside the gene matches. CDR1 is SGHNT and CDR2 is YYREEE in the germline V gene (reference sequence). The CDR3 runs to 15 residues. The CDR3 protein is CASSSRSGGVYEQYF. Written as DNA, the CDR3 is TGTGCCAGCAGCTCACGGAGCGGGGGGGTATACGAGCAGTACTTC.

This clone was seen just once. The chain uses TRBV7-8 and TRBJ2-3, with D maybe TRBD2 (5 bases). The V gene's germline CDR1 is SGHVS and CDR2 FQNEAQ. There are 15 residues in the CDR3. Trimming cost V 4 bases and J 3 bases, with 14 bases left between them. CDR3 sequence reads: CASSYVGVRTDTQYF. The DNA for the CDR3 is TGTGCCAGCAGCTACGTGGGAGTCAGGACAGATACGCAGTATTTT. Full variable domain (missing parts from reference TRBV7-8 and TRBJ2-3): GAGVSQSPRYKVAKRGQDVALRCDPISGHVSLFWYQQALGQGPEFLTYFQNEAQLDKSGLPSDRFFAERPEGSVSTLKIQRTQQEDSAVYLCASSYVGVRTDTQYFGPGTRLTVL.

This rearrangement joins TRBV6-2 or TRBV6-3 to TRBJ1-5; D is ambiguous. Germline CDR1 reads MNHEY; CDR2 reads SVGEGT. V lost 3 bases and J lost 7, with 22 bases in between. The CDR3 totals 17 residues. The CDR3 region is CASSYRSATKTGQPQHF. The CDR3, as DNA: TGTGCCAGCAGTTATAGGTCCGCTACGAAGACCGGGCAGCCCCAGCATTTT.

V and J are TRBV3-1 (or the pseudogene TRBV3-2) and TRBJ1-2; TRBD1 matches at 8 bases. The CDR3 is 16 amino acids. Germline lookup yields CDR1 LGHDT and CDR2 YNNKEL (reference sequence). The V segment lost 4 bases and the J segment 4 bases; nucleotides outside the gene matches: 11. The CDR3 DNA reads as TGTGCCAGCAGCCCAACTCTAATCGGACAGGGCTATGGCTACACCTTC. It codes for CASSPTLIGQGYGYTF.